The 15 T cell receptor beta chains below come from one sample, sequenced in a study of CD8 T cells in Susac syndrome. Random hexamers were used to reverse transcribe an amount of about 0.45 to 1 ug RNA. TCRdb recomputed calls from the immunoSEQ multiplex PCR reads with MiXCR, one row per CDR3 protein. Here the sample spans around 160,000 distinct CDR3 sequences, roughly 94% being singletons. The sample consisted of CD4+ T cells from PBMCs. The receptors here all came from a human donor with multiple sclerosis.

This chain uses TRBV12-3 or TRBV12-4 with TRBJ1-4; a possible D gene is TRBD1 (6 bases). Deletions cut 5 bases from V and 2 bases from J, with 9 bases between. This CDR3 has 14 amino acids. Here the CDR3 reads CASSDDRTNEKLFF. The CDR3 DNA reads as TGTGCCAGCAGTGATGACAGGACTAATGAAAAACTGTTTTTT.

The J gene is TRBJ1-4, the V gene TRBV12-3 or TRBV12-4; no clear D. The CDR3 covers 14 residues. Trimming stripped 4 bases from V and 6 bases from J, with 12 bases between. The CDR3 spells CASSSQVSYEKLFF. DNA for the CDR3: TGTGCCAGCAGTTCTCAGGTTTCGTATGAAAAACTGTTTTTT.

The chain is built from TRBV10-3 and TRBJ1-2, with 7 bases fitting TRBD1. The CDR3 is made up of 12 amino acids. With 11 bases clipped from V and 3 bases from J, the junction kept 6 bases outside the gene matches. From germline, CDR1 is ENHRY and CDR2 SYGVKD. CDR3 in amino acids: CASGGHDYGYTF. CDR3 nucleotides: TGTGCCTCAGGGGGGCATGACTATGGCTACACCTTC.

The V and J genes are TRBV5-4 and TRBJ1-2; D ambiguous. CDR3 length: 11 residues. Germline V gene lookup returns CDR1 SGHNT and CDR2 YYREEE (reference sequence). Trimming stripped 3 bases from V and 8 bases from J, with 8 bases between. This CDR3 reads CASSWAEGYTF. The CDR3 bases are TGTGCCAGCAGCTGGGCGGAGGGCTACACCTTC.

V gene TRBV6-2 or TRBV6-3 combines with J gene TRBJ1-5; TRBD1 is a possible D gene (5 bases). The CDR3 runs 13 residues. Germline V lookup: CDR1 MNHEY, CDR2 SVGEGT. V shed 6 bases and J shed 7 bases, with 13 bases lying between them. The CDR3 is CASRTIRTQPQHF. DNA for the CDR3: TGTGCCAGCAGAACCATTCGGACACAGCCCCAGCATTTT.

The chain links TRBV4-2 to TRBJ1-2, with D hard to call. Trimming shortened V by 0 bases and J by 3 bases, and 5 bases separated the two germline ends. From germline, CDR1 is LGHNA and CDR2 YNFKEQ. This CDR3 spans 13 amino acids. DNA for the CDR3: TGTGCCAGCAGCCAAGATCCGGACTATGGCTACACCTTC. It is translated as CASSQDPDYGYTF.

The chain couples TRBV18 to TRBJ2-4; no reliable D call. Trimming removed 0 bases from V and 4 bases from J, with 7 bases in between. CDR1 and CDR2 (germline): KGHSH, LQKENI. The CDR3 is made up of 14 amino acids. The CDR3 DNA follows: TGTGCCAGCTCACCACCGGACGCTAAAAACATTCAGTACTTC. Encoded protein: CASSPPDAKNIQYF.

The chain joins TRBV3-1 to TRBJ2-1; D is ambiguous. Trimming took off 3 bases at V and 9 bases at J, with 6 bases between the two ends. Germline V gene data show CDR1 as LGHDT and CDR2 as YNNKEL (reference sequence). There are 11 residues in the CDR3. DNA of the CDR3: TGTGCCAGCAGCCACGTGTCTGAGCAGTTCTTC. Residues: CASSHVSEQFF.

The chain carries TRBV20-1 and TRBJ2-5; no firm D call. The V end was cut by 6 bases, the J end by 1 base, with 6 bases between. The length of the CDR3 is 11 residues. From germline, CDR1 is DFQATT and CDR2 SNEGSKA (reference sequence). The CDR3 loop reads CSATSQETQYF. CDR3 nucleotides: TGCAGTGCCACAAGCCAAGAGACCCAGTACTTC.

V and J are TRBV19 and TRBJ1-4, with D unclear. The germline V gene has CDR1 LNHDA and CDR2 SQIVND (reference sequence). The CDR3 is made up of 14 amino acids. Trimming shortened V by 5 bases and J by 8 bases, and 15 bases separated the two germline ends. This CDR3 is CASSASKRREKLFF. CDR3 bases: TGTGCCAGTAGTGCCTCCAAGCGAAGGGAAAAACTGTTTTTT.

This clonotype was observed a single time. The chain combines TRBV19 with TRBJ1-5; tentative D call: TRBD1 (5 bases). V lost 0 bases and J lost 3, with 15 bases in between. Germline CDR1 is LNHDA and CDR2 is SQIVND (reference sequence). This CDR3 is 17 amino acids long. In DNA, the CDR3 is TGTGCCAGTAGTATAGATCGTGAGGGACCGAACAATCAGCCCCAGCATTTT. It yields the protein CASSIDREGPNNQPQHF.

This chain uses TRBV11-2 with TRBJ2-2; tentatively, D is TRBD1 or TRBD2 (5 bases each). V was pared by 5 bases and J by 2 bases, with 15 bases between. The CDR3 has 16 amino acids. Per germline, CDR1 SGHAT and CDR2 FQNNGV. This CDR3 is CASSKHGTLNTGELFF. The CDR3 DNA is TGTGCCAGCAGCAAACACGGGACCCTAAACACCGGGGAGCTGTTTTTT. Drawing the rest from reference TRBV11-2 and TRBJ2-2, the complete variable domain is EAGVAQSPRYKIIEKRQSVAFWCNPISGHATLYWYQQILGQGPKLLIQFQNNGVVDDSQLPKDRFSAERLKGVDSTLKIQPAKLEDSAVYLCASSKHGTLNTGELFFGEGSRLTVL.

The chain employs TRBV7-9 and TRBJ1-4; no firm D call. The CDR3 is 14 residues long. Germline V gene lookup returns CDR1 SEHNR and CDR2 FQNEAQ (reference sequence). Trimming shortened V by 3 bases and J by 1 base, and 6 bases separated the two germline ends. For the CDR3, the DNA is TGTGCCAGCAGCTTTTTCCTAACTAATGAAAAACTGTTTTTT. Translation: CASSFFLTNEKLFF.

The CDR3, as DNA: TGTGCCACCAGTGATGGGGCAGGGGGAGGCAATCAGCCCCAGCATTTT. It encodes CATSDGAGGGNQPQHF. The chain joins TRBV24-1 to TRBJ1-5, with TRBD1 matching over 7 bases. CDR3 length: 16 residues. Germline V gene data show CDR1 as KGHDR and CDR2 as SFDVKD. V lost 3 bases and J lost 2; bases outside the gene matches: 6.

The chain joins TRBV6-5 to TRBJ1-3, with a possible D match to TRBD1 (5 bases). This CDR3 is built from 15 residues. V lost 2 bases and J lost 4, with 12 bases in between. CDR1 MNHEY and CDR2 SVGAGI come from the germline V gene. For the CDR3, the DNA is TGTGCCAGCAGTTACGCGGGGGGTGGAGGAAACACCATATATTTT. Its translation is CASSYAGGGGNTIYF.